A selection of T cell receptor beta chains follows, all from one sample in a study of cytomegalovirus exposure and HLA in healthy donors. Clones were sequenced by immunoSEQ multiplex PCR, and TCRdb holds only the in-frame ones, with some missing. The profile shows approximately 280,000 clones, 70% to 90% of them singletons. Sequenced material: PBMCs. The receptors were gathered from a woman between 18 and 30 years old in good health and CMV-seronegative. CDR3s include the opening cysteine and the closing phenylalanine or tryptophan. A D gene is named only where the DNA matches it firmly. Clone sizes are given selectively: once, few, many, or a class where the clone is expanded.

j_call,v_call,d_call,clone_size,cdr3_nt,cdr3_aa
TRBJ1-1,TRBV7-9,TRBD1,-,TGTGCCAGCAGGACAGGGGCGACTGAAGCTTTCTTT,CASRTGATEAFF
TRBJ2-5,TRBV28,TRBD1,-,TGTGCCAGCAGGACAGGACAGGGGCCAGAGACCCAGTACTTC,CASRTGQGPETQYF
TRBJ2-7,TRBV27,-,-,TGTGCCAGCAGTTACCCAGGTTACGAGCAGTACTTC,CASSYPGYEQYF
TRBJ2-1,TRBV7-3,TRBD2,-,TGTGCCAGCAGCATCCTAGCGGGAGGTCTCAATGAGCAGTTCTTC,CASSILAGGLNEQFF
TRBJ1-5,TRBV6-5,-,once,TGTGCCAGCAGTTACTCGGCAGATAGCAATCAGCCCCAGCATTTT,CASSYSADSNQPQHF
TRBJ1-5,TRBV15,TRBD1,-,TGTGCCACCAGCAGAGATGACAGGGTGTTCAATCAGCCCCAGCATTTT,CATSRDDRVFNQPQHF
TRBJ2-7,TRBV11-2,-,-,TGTGCCAGCAGCTTAGGGTTCCGCGAACCTTACGAGCAGTACTTC,CASSLGFREPYEQYF
TRBJ1-4,TRBV18,TRBD1,few,TGTGCCAGCTCACCGACAGGGGCAACTGAAAAACTGTTTTTT,CASSPTGATEKLFF
TRBJ2-7,TRBV5-4,-,-,TGTGCCAGCAGGCCGGACACGTGGACTACCTACGAGCAGTACTTC,CASRPDTWTTYEQYF
TRBJ1-5,TRBV7-9,TRBD1,-,TGTGCCAGCACACAGGGGGGCAATCAGCCCCAGCATTTT,CASTQGGNQPQHF
TRBJ1-1,TRBV27,-,-,TGTGCCAGCAGTTTATACCCAGGCCTGAACACTGAAGCTTTCTTT,CASSLYPGLNTEAFF
TRBJ2-7,TRBV6-1,-,-,TGTGCCAGCAGTGAACACAGCACCCCGCCAGACTTC,CASSEHSTPPDF
TRBJ1-5,TRBV19,-,-,TGTGCCAGTAGCGGGAGGGGCAATCAGCCCCAGCATTTT,CASSGRGNQPQHF
TRBJ1-5,TRBV18,-,-,TGTGCCAGCTCACCCCAGGGGAATCAGCCCCAGCATTTT,CASSPQGNQPQHF
TRBJ2-7,TRBV11-2,TRBD2,-,TGTGCCAGCAGCTTACACGGGAGGCCCGCCTACGAGCAGTACTTC,CASSLHGRPAYEQYF
TRBJ1-3,TRBV27,-,few,TGTGCCAGCAGCCGAGGGGGTAGCTCTGGAAACACCATATATTTT,CASSRGGSSGNTIYF
TRBJ1-4,TRBV6-5,TRBD1,-,TGTGCCAGCAGTAACCGACAGGGTCGGGAAAAACTGTTTTTT,CASSNRQGREKLFF
TRBJ1-2,TRBV6-6,-,-,TGTGCCAGCAAGGGGTCAGCCGGATATGGCTACACCTTC,CASKGSAGYGYTF
TRBJ2-3,TRBV2,TRBD2,-,TGTGCCAGCAGTGAAGCCAGGACTAGCGAAGCTACGCAGTATTTT,CASSEARTSEATQYF
TRBJ1-4,TRBV28,TRBD1,-,TGTGCCAGCAGTTTAACAGGGGCTGGGGAAAAACTGTTTTTT,CASSLTGAGEKLFF
TRBJ1-1,TRBV4-1,TRBD1,once,TGCGCCAGCAGGGAGCTTACAGGGGGCGAGGGAGCTTTCTTT,CASRELTGGEGAFF
TRBJ1-1,TRBV27,TRBD1,-,TGTGCCAGCAGTTTATCAGCAGGGGGCTCAACTGAAGCTTTCTTT,CASSLSAGGSTEAFF
TRBJ2-2,TRBV19,-,-,TGTGCCAGTAGTATAGTAGCCGGGGAGCTGTTTTTT,CASSIVAGELFF
TRBJ2-1,TRBV5-1,-,-,TGCGCCAGCAGAAACGACCGGGACAAGTGGTTCTTC,CASRNDRDKWFF
TRBJ2-1,TRBV2,TRBD1,-,TGTGCCAGCAGTCCCGGGACAGGGGGCTACAATGAGCAGTTCTTC,CASSPGTGGYNEQFF
TRBJ2-5,TRBV15,TRBD2,-,TGTGCCACCAGCAGAGAGGCGGCGGGAGGGCCGGGGGGGACCCAGTACTTC,CATSREAAGGPGGTQYF
TRBJ2-7,TRBV11-1,TRBD1,-,TGTGCCAGCAGCTTAAAGGAGTGGACAGGGGCGTCTAGCGAGCAGTACTTC,CASSLKEWTGASSEQYF
TRBJ2-7,TRBV29-1,TRBD2,-,TGCAGCGTTGCCGGGACTAGCGTCTACCACGAGCAGTACTTC,CSVAGTSVYHEQYF
TRBJ2-7,TRBV5-1,TRBD1,once,TGCGCCAGCAGGCAGCCGGGACAGGGAACCTACGAGCAGTACTTC,CASRQPGQGTYEQYF
TRBJ2-1,TRBV18,-,once,TGTGCCAGCTCACCAGGGAGACTAGTTAATTCCAATGAGCAGTTCTTC,CASSPGRLVNSNEQFF
TRBJ1-5,TRBV27,-,-,TGTGCCAGCAGCTTGGGGGCCCATCAGCCCCAGCATTTT,CASSLGAHQPQHF
TRBJ2-7,TRBV7-2,TRBD1,-,TGTGCCAGCAGCTTACCGTTAGGACAGGGGGGCAACGAGCAGTACTTC,CASSLPLGQGGNEQYF
TRBJ2-7,TRBV6-1,TRBD2,-,TGTGCCAGCAGTGAAGAGGGACTAGCGGGACCGGTGTACGAGCAGTACTTC,CASSEEGLAGPVYEQYF
TRBJ2-1,TRBV6-5,TRBD2,-,TGTGCCAGCAGTTACTGGGGGGAGGGCCTTAATGAGCAGTTCTTC,CASSYWGEGLNEQFF
TRBJ1-1,TRBV7-2,TRBD1,-,TGTGCCAGCAGCCCAAATCCATACAGGGGAGCGGCCACTGAAGCTTTCTTT,CASSPNPYRGAATEAFF
TRBJ2-3,TRBV11-3,-,-,TGTGCCAGCAGCCCTAGCTTCGGCGGCACAGATACGCAGTATTTT,CASSPSFGGTDTQYF
TRBJ1-2,TRBV7-8,TRBD1,-,TGTGCCAGCAGCCTCCGGGACAGGGGCAATGGCTACACCTTC,CASSLRDRGNGYTF
TRBJ2-1,TRBV19,TRBD1,-,TGTGCCAGTAGTATAGAGGGGACAGGGATAAGCTCCTACAATGAGCAGTTCTTC,CASSIEGTGISSYNEQFF
TRBJ2-3,TRBV7-2,TRBD2,-,TGTGCCAGCAGTCCAGCGGGAGTCACAGATACGCAGTATTTT,CASSPAGVTDTQYF
TRBJ2-3,TRBV5-1,-,-,TGCGCCAGCAGCTTAAACGTGGGGAGAGATACGCAGTATTTT,CASSLNVGRDTQYF
TRBJ2-2,TRBV28,-,-,TGTGCCAGCAGTCCCCCAGGGTCGGTGCCCGGGGAGCTGTTTTTT,CASSPPGSVPGELFF
TRBJ2-7,TRBV5-1,-,-,TGCGCCAGCAGCTTGATGACCGGCGGTGGAAGGGAGCAGTACTTC,CASSLMTGGGREQYF
TRBJ2-7,TRBV27,-,-,TGTGCCAGCACCAACTCCGGGGGATCCTACGAGCAGTACTTC,CASTNSGGSYEQYF
TRBJ2-1,TRBV5-1,TRBD2,-,TGCGCCAGCAGCGTACCGGGACTAGGACACAATGAGCAGTTCTTC,CASSVPGLGHNEQFF
TRBJ2-7,TRBV27,TRBD2,-,TGTGCCAGCGCCTTTGTCGGGACTAGCGGAGGCTACGAGCAGTACTTC,CASAFVGTSGGYEQYF
TRBJ2-7,TRBV30,TRBD2,-,TGTGCCTGGAGTGCTTTAGCGGGTACCTACGAGCAGTACTTC,CAWSALAGTYEQYF
TRBJ2-7,TRBV12-5,-,-,TGTGCTAGTGGTTTGGTTCGGGAGCTGGGGAACGAGCAGTACTTC,CASGLVRELGNEQYF
TRBJ1-1,TRBV4-1,TRBD1,-,TGCGCCAGCAGCCAACGAAGAGGGACAGTGAACACTGAAGCTTTCTTT,CASSQRRGTVNTEAFF
TRBJ2-1,TRBV6-6,-,-,TGTGCCAGCAGTATTTACTACGGCGGGGATTCTGATGAGCAGTTCTTC,CASSIYYGGDSDEQFF
TRBJ2-1,TRBV9,-,-,TGTGCCAGCAGCGTAGCGAGGTACAATGAGCAGTTCTTC,CASSVARYNEQFF
TRBJ1-1,TRBV7-8,TRBD1,-,TGTGCCAGCAGGCCGGGACAGGGTATTCGGAACACTGAAGCTTTCTTT,CASRPGQGIRNTEAFF